Listed below are T cell receptor beta chains from one sample, sequenced in a study of cytomegalovirus exposure and HLA in healthy donors. TCRdb keeps only in-frame clones here, not all; method: immunoSEQ multiplex PCR. The sample has tens of thousands of clones. The sequenced sample was PBMCs. Every receptor here comes from a female donor in good health and CMV-seronegative. Each CDR3 is given with its conserved first and last residue. The D gene is left open where the match is weak. Only part of the rows carry a size: once, few, many, or a class if the clone is expanded.

abundance,d_gene,v_gene,j_gene,CDR3aa,CDR3nt
NA,NA,TRBV2,TRBJ1-4,CASGGTFTRF,TGTGCCAGCGGAGGGACGTTTACCCGATTT
NA,TRBD2,TRBV30,TRBJ2-7,CAWSGRLAGGSYEQYF,TGTGCCTGGAGTGGTCGGTTGGCGGGAGGGTCCTACGAGCAGTACTTC
NA,NA,TRBV4-3,TRBJ2-4,CASSHETGLLAKNIQYF,TGCGCCAGCAGCCATGAGACAGGTCTCCTAGCCAAAAACATTCAGTACTTC
NA,NA,TRBV6-5,TRBJ2-4,CASSYSPGNIQYF,TGTGCCAGCAGTTACTCCCCAGGAAACATTCAGTACTTC
NA,NA,TRBV11-3,TRBJ2-1,CASSLGANNEQFF,TGTGCCAGCAGCTTAGGGGCTAACAATGAGCAGTTCTTC
NA,NA,TRBV7-2,TRBJ2-7,CASSPYFGVHEQYF,TGTGCCAGCAGCCCTTACTTCGGGGTCCACGAGCAGTACTTC
NA,NA,TRBV9,TRBJ1-5,CASSLGGGGQPQHF,TGTGCCAGCAGCCTCGGGGGGGGCGGACAGCCCCAGCATTTT
NA,TRBD1,TRBV19,TRBJ1-5,CASSISTGRSNQPQHF,TGTGCCAGTAGTATTTCGACAGGGAGAAGCAATCAGCCCCAGCATTTT
NA,NA,TRBV12-5,TRBJ1-1,CASGWTAGGNTEAFF,TGTGCTAGTGGTTGGACGGCGGGGGGGAACACTGAAGCTTTCTTT
NA,NA,TRBV6-1,TRBJ1-5,CASSEHTGGGNQPQHF,TGTGCCAGCAGTGAACATACAGGAGGGGGCAATCAGCCCCAGCATTTT
NA,TRBD2,TRBV6-4,TRBJ2-1,CASRRTSGFPGNEQFF,TGTGCCAGCAGACGGACTAGCGGGTTCCCGGGGAATGAGCAGTTCTTC
NA,NA,TRBV27,TRBJ2-7,CASSLAGTAYEQYF,TGTGCCAGCAGTTTAGCGGGCACCGCCTACGAGCAGTACTTC
NA,TRBD1,TRBV5-1,TRBJ1-1,CASSRDRGNTEAFF,TGCGCCAGCAGTAGAGACAGGGGGAACACTGAAGCTTTCTTT
NA,TRBD1,TRBV4-1,TRBJ1-4,CASSPRQGAEKLFF,TGCGCCAGCAGCCCGCGACAGGGGGCTGAAAAACTGTTTTTT
NA,NA,TRBV19,TRBJ1-2,CASSIGAGSYGYTF,TGTGCCAGTAGTATAGGGGCCGGGAGCTATGGCTACACCTTC
NA,TRBD1,TRBV18,TRBJ2-7,CASSLGGQGPSYEQYF,TGTGCCAGCTCACTGGGGGGACAGGGACCCTCCTACGAGCAGTACTTC
NA,NA,TRBV6-5,TRBJ1-1,CASSYVGGNTEAFF,TGTGCCAGCAGTTACGTCGGGGGGAACACTGAAGCTTTCTTT
NA,TRBD2,TRBV5-1,TRBJ2-2,CASSTLTSGGANTGELFF,TGCGCCAGCAGCACCCTCACTAGCGGGGGGGCGAACACCGGGGAGCTGTTTTTT
NA,TRBD1,TRBV4-1,TRBJ2-7,CASSQDAAGGAYEQYF,TGCGCCAGCAGCCAAGATGCGGCAGGGGGTGCCTACGAGCAGTACTTC
NA,NA,TRBV5-1,TRBJ2-3,CASTPWDFRTDTQYF,TGCGCCAGCACCCCATGGGACTTCCGCACAGATACGCAGTATTTT
NA,TRBD2,TRBV19,TRBJ2-5,CASSMRRLAGETQYF,TGTGCCAGTAGTATGCGACGACTAGCAGGCGAGACCCAGTACTTC
NA,TRBD2,TRBV29-1,TRBJ2-1,CSVRGGGSSYNEQFF,TGCAGCGTTCGTGGAGGCGGGAGCTCCTACAATGAGCAGTTCTTC
NA,NA,TRBV6-5,TRBJ2-7,CASSYGAGLVGEQYF,TGTGCCAGCAGTTACGGGGCAGGGCTCGTCGGCGAGCAGTACTTC
NA,TRBD1,TRBV4-2,TRBJ1-4,CASSQPTGVREKLFF,TGTGCCAGCAGCCAACCGACAGGGGTTCGGGAAAAACTGTTTTTT
NA,TRBD2,TRBV6-1,TRBJ2-3,CALTRGGTDTQYF,TGTGCCCTAACCCGGGGGGGCACAGATACGCAGTATTTT
NA,TRBD1,TRBV2,TRBJ2-4,CASSPGTVNIAKNIQYF,TGTGCCAGCAGTCCCGGGACAGTGAATATAGCCAAAAACATTCAGTACTTC
NA,NA,TRBV4-1,TRBJ1-5,CASSYVAGNQPQHF,TGCGCCAGCAGCTATGTGGCGGGCAATCAGCCCCAGCATTTT
NA,NA,TRBV5-6,TRBJ1-1,CASSLPPGMNTEAFF,TGTGCCAGCAGCCTACCCCCGGGGATGAACACTGAAGCTTTCTTT
NA,TRBD2,TRBV19,TRBJ2-1,CASTTLAGHNEQFF,TGTGCCAGTACGACGCTAGCGGGACACAATGAGCAGTTCTTC
NA,NA,TRBV5-6,TRBJ2-7,CASSLTDSEQYF,TGTGCCAGCAGCTTGACTGACAGCGAGCAGTACTTC
NA,NA,TRBV18,TRBJ1-1,CASSPPGGGPNTEAFF,TGTGCCAGCTCACCCCCTGGGGGGGGGCCGAACACTGAAGCTTTCTTT
NA,TRBD2,TRBV5-1,TRBJ2-5,CASSSGTSGGQETQYF,TGCGCCAGCAGCTCTGGGACTAGCGGGGGGCAAGAGACCCAGTACTTC
NA,NA,TRBV29-1,TRBJ2-1,CSATLEGSYNEQFF,TGCAGCGCTACACTGGAGGGCTCCTACAATGAGCAGTTCTTC
NA,NA,TRBV14,TRBJ1-1,CASSQSRGAEAFF,TGTGCCAGCAGCCAATCCAGGGGAGCTGAAGCTTTCTTT
NA,TRBD1,TRBV6-6,TRBJ1-1,CASSYSTGEKVAFF,TGTGCCAGCAGTTACTCGACAGGGGAAAAAGTAGCTTTCTTT
NA,NA,TRBV4-3,TRBJ2-7,CASSQEGGVQYF,TGCGCCAGCAGCCAAGAAGGAGGGGTGCAGTACTTC
NA,NA,TRBV7-9,TRBJ1-4,CASSPRQIPTTNEKLFF,TGTGCCAGCAGCCCACGACAGATCCCCACAACTAATGAAAAACTGTTTTTT
NA,NA,TRBV19,TRBJ2-4,CASSITRGSKNIQYF,TGTGCCAGTAGTATAACCCGCGGATCCAAAAACATTCAGTACTTC
NA,TRBD1,TRBV2,TRBJ1-2,CATTRDRGQGYGYTF,TGTGCCACCACCCGGGACAGGGGGCAGGGCTATGGCTACACCTTC
NA,NA,TRBV30,TRBJ1-1,CAWSAADRDTEAFF,TGTGCCTGGAGTGCTGCGGATCGGGATACTGAAGCTTTCTTT
NA,TRBD2,TRBV15,TRBJ2-1,CATSRTRVNEQFF,TGTGCCACCAGCCGGACTAGAGTTAATGAGCAGTTCTTC
NA,NA,TRBV6-5,TRBJ2-1,CASSYSPGVKGNEQFF,TGTGCCAGCAGTTATTCTCCGGGAGTAAAGGGCAATGAGCAGTTCTTC
NA,NA,TRBV6-1,TRBJ1-3,CASSPGGSGNTIYF,TGTGCCAGCAGCCCGGGGGGCTCTGGAAACACCATATATTTT
NA,TRBD1,TRBV30,TRBJ1-2,CAYSWTGGDGYTF,TGTGCCTACTCCTGGACAGGGGGAGATGGCTACACCTTC
NA,TRBD1,TRBV18,TRBJ1-1,CASSLGAGQLEAFF,TGTGCCAGCTCCCTGGGGGCGGGACAGCTTGAAGCTTTCTTT
medium-sized,NA,TRBV15,TRBJ2-1,CATSRDRDGANEQFF,TGTGCCACCAGCAGAGACCGCGACGGAGCCAATGAGCAGTTCTTC
NA,NA,TRBV7-6,TRBJ2-5,CASSPQETQYF,TGTGCCAGCAGCCCACAAGAGACCCAGTACTTC
NA,TRBD1,TRBV29-1,TRBJ2-7,CSAWDRAYEQYF,TGCAGCGCATGGGACAGGGCCTACGAGCAGTACTTC
NA,NA,TRBV28,TRBJ1-1,CASSLWRGLNTEAFF,TGTGCCAGCAGTTTATGGAGGGGGTTGAACACTGAAGCTTTCTTT
NA,TRBD1,TRBV6-5,TRBJ1-1,CASSYLQGGAEAFF,TGTGCCAGCAGTTACTTACAGGGGGGCGCTGAAGCTTTCTTT
NA,TRBD1,TRBV5-1,TRBJ2-7,CASSLGSGDSEQYF,TGCGCCAGCAGCTTGGGGTCAGGGGACAGCGAGCAGTACTTC
NA,NA,TRBV18,TRBJ2-3,CASSPPGTDTQYF,TGTGCCAGCTCACCTCCTGGCACAGATACGCAGTATTTT
NA,TRBD1,TRBV4-3,TRBJ1-4,CASSLGTGLEKLFF,TGCGCCAGCAGCCTTGGGACAGGATTAGAAAAACTGTTTTTT
NA,NA,TRBV30,TRBJ1-1,CAWRNGGGAEAFF,TGTGCCTGGAGAAATGGGGGAGGCGCTGAAGCTTTCTTT
NA,TRBD1,TRBV15,TRBJ2-7,CATSSKFGQGAYEQYF,TGTGCCACCAGCAGCAAATTCGGACAGGGGGCCTACGAGCAGTACTTC
NA,NA,TRBV4-3,TRBJ1-1,CASSQDFVGRAPEAFF,TGCGCCAGCAGCCAAGATTTCGTCGGCAGGGCACCTGAAGCTTTCTTT
NA,TRBD2,TRBV5-4,TRBJ2-7,CASSPRTSGGNYYEQYF,TGTGCCAGCAGCCCACGGACTAGCGGGGGCAACTACTACGAGCAGTACTTC
NA,TRBD1,TRBV4-2,TRBJ1-3,CASSQEDRSSGNTIYF,TGTGCCAGCAGCCAAGAGGACAGGAGCTCTGGAAACACCATATATTTT
NA,TRBD1,TRBV6-6,TRBJ2-7,CASSRQGTLYEQYF,TGTGCCAGCAGCAGACAGGGGACCCTCTACGAGCAGTACTTC
NA,TRBD1,TRBV6-5,TRBJ1-1,CASRLQGQMNTEAFF,TGTGCCAGCAGGCTCCAGGGACAGATGAACACTGAAGCTTTCTTT